A single sample is the source of the 2 T cell receptor beta chains below, sequenced in a study of T cell responses to AZD1222 COVID-19 vaccine (dated by TCRdb to the early 2020s). Library creation used the immunoSEQ multiplex PCR assay. Entries here come from immuneACCESS through TCRdb and include only in-frame sequences with V and J called. Some clones fail to appear in such tables; in the studies checked, an unresolved V gene covers under half of the shortfall, and the cause of the remainder is unknown. This sample has about 200,000 clones in its table, and approximately 93% of those were observed once. Of the sample, more than 0.8% falls within the top ten clones. The sample's time point label, decoded: about 28 days (+/-7) after the second vaccine dose. The specimen was peripheral blood, collected 28 days after the second AZD1222 dose. The receptors were sampled from an adult who received the AZD1222 COVID-19 vaccine.

Notes on this clone: The sample has other DNA sequences that encode this CDR3 too. This chain connects TRBV5-1 to TRBJ1-6; D is perhaps TRBD1 (5 bases). CDR3 length equals 15 residues. From germline, CDR1 is SGHRS and CDR2 YFSETQ. The V end was cut by 0 bases, the J end by 7 bases, with 11 bases between. The CDR3 region has the DNA TGCGCCAGCAGCTTGGCGGGGGGGAGGAATTCACCCCTCCACTTT. This codes for CASSLAGGRNSPLHF.

The chain recombines TRBV20-1 with TRBJ2-3; 9 bases agree with TRBD2. This CDR3 has 14 residues. Germline V gene data show CDR1 as DFQATT and CDR2 as SNEGSKA (reference sequence). V was pared by 3 bases and J by 5 bases, with 6 bases of the junction left unmatched. In DNA form, the CDR3 reads TGCAGTGCTAGTCTGCGGGGGGGGGTAGATACGCAGTATTTT. It specifies CSASLRGGVDTQYF.